The present T cell receptor (beta chain) was sequenced within a study of cytomegalovirus exposure and HLA in healthy donors. Study-wide findings and caveats: Generally TCR sequences proved uncommon, though certain public TCRs appeared in numerous donors. For cytomegalovirus status, the classifier reportedly gave diagnoses with high specificity and sensitivity. According to a later analysis, TCR clusters from the first cohort tended to co-occur in the roughly 120 validation repertoires. Associated with cytomegalovirus, according to the listing, were 150 to 200 TCR beta chains.

This clone is a singleton in its sample. Its antigen is unidentified. CDR1 and CDR2 (germline): MGHRA, YSYEKL. CDR3 length: 14 amino acids. V shed 3 bases, J shed 5 bases, and the junction held 5 bases outside the gene matches. Libraries were prepared by immunoSEQ multiplex PCR; TCRdb keeps only in-frame clonotypes and omits some of them. The top ten hold roughly 6.5% of the sample, which has approximately 200,000 clones, around four fifths seen once. Sequencing input: PBMCs. The rearrangement joins TRBV4-1 to TRBJ1-1, with 8 positions matching TRBD1. This TCR was recovered from a man aged 18-30 years in good health and CMV-seropositive. The CDR3 reads CASSHQGARTEAFF. The CDR3 nucleotides are TGCGCCAGCAGCCACCAGGGGGCGAGGACTGAAGCTTTCTTT.